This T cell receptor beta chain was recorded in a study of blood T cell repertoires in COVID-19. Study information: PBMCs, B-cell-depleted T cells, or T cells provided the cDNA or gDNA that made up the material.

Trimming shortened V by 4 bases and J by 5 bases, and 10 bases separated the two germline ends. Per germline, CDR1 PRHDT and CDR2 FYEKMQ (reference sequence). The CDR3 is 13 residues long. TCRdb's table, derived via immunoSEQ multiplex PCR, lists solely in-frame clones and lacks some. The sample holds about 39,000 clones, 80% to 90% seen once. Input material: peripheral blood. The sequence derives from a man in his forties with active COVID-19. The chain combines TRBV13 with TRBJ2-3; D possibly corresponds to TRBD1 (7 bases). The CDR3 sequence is CASSWRGQDTQYF. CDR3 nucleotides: TGTGCCAGCAGCTGGAGGGGGCAAGATACGCAGTATTTT.